These 20 T cell receptor beta chains share one sample of origin, sequenced in a study of T cells expressing NK-cell markers. TCRdb re-called the 5' RACE reads; one entry per CDR3 protein, DNA not given. Its table lists just under 150,000 distinct CDR3 sequences. Sequencing was carried out using blood T cells: a sorted CD56 or NKG2C T cell subset, CD4+ or CD8+ T cells, or bulk PBMC T cells (not recorded which). Receptor source: a man between 18 and 29 years old in good health.

The chain is built from TRBV15 and TRBJ2-1; TCRdb calls TRBD2, which cannot be checked without DNA. Looked up from germline, CDR1 is LNHNV and CDR2 is YYDKDF (reference sequence). The CDR3 totals 20 residues. The CDR3: CATEDRDLSSGRSPYNEQFF.

This chain links TRBV29-1 with TRBJ2-3; TCRdb picks TRBD2, but there is no DNA to check that call. CDR3 length: 16 residues. Per germline, CDR1 SQVTM and CDR2 ANQGSEA. The CDR3 region is CSVRGRLAGGTDTQYF.

This chain uses TRBV19 with TRBJ2-5; TCRdb's assignment of TRBD1 cannot be checked, as there is no DNA. Looked up from germline, CDR1 is LNHDA and CDR2 is SQIVND (reference sequence). This CDR3 region has 16 residues. The CDR3 protein is CASSTVSQGAQETQYF.

The gene calls are TRBV29-1 and TRBJ1-6. Germline V gives CDR1 SQVTM, CDR2 ANQGSEA. The CDR3 is made up of 12 amino acids. The CDR3 sequence: CSARTENSPLHF.

V usage is TRBV13 and J usage is TRBJ2-5; TCRdb gives TRBD2 as the D gene, but with no DNA this cannot be confirmed. The CDR3 spans 15 residues. Germline assignment: CDR1 PRHDT and CDR2 FYEKMQ (reference sequence). CDR3 in amino acids: CASSYGTSGRETQYF.

This rearrangement joins TRBV2 to TRBJ2-7. The V gene's germline CDR1 is SNHLY and CDR2 FYNNEI. There are 12 residues in the CDR3. The CDR3 loop reads CASSEETYEQYF.

The chain uses TRBV25-1 and TRBJ1-1. Germline CDR1 MGHDK, CDR2 SYGVNS. CDR3 length: 12 amino acids. The CDR3 spells CASSDTDTEAFF. Using reference TRBV25-1 and TRBJ1-1 for the parts outside the CDR3, the full variable domain is EADIYQTPRYLVIGTGKKITLECSQTMGHDKMYWYQQDPGMELHLIHYSYGVNSTEKGDLSSESTVSRIRTEHFPLTLESARPSHTSQYLCASSDTDTEAFFGQGTRLTVV.

This rearrangement joins TRBV15 to TRBJ2-1; as DNA is missing, the TRBD2 call by TCRdb cannot be tested. From germline, CDR1 is LNHNV and CDR2 YYDKDF (reference sequence). This CDR3 contains 16 residues. The CDR3 reads CATSREGAGGSNEQFF.

This sequence joins TRBV9 and TRBJ2-6; the D gene TCRdb calls, TRBD2, cannot be checked with no DNA. From germline, CDR1 is SGDLS and CDR2 YYNGEE. CDR3 length: 15 amino acids. CDR3: CASLGGGRRANVLTF.

The gene calls are TRBV14 and TRBJ2-7; TCRdb reports TRBD1, a call that lacks DNA to check it against. The CDR3 runs 17 residues. The germline V gene has CDR1 SGHDN and CDR2 FVKESK. This CDR3 reads CASSQPARTGTNYEQYF. Full variable domain (rest looked up from reference TRBV14 and TRBJ2-7): EAGVTQFPSHSVIEKGQTVTLRCDPISGHDNLYWYRRVMGKEIKFLLHFVKESKQDESGMPNNRFLAERTGGTYSTLKVQPAELEDSGVYFCASSQPARTGTNYEQYFGPGTRLTVT.

The chain employs TRBV29-1 and TRBJ2-3; TCRdb reports TRBD2, a call that lacks DNA to check it against. Germline values: CDR1 SQVTM, CDR2 ANQGSEA. This CDR3 is 14 amino acids long. The CDR3 loop is CSVVLGSGTDTQYF.

The chain links TRBV7-9 to TRBJ2-2; checking the TCRdb D call of TRBD1 is not possible without DNA. Germline V lookup: CDR1 SEHNR, CDR2 FQNEAQ (reference sequence). The CDR3 spans 15 residues. The CDR3 spells CASSDGTANTGELFF.

V usage is TRBV5-5 and J usage is TRBJ1-1; the TCRdb D gene call, TRBD1, has no DNA to confirm it. This CDR3 comprises 14 residues. CDR1 and CDR2 from the germline V gene are SGHKS and YYEKEE (reference sequence). CDR3 loop: CASSLVRAGTEAFF.

The chain carries TRBV30 and TRBJ2-1; with no DNA, the TCRdb D assignment of TRBD1 cannot be verified. The CDR3 has 14 amino acids. Germline CDR1 reads GTSNPN; CDR2 reads SVGIG (reference sequence). CDR3 protein: CAWSKPGQEIGQFF.

The rearrangement joins TRBV9 to TRBJ2-2; the TCRdb D gene call, TRBD1, has no DNA to confirm it. Germline V gene sequence: CDR1 SGDLS, CDR2 YYNGEE. The CDR3 sequence is 13 residues long. The CDR3 is CASSVTGTGELFF.

This chain links TRBV21-1 with TRBJ2-5; lacking DNA, the TRBD2 call made by TCRdb goes unchecked. TRBV21-1 is labeled a pseudogene. There are 20 residues in the CDR3. CDR3 amino acids: CASSPLGTVAGALYQETQYF.

The chain links TRBV12-3 or TRBV12-4 to TRBJ2-3; TCRdb selects TRBD2, and the lack of DNA leaves this call unchecked. The CDR3 runs 19 residues. CDR3 residues: CASSTARARVGLSTDTQYF.

The V call is TRBV5-1, the J call TRBJ2-3; checking the TCRdb D call of TRBD2 is not possible without DNA. This CDR3 has 16 amino acids. Looked up from germline, CDR1 is SGHRS and CDR2 is YFSETQ. The CDR3 loop reads CASSLASGLRTDTQYF.

This chain uses TRBV19 with TRBJ2-7; TCRdb reports TRBD1, a call that lacks DNA to check it against. From germline, CDR1 is LNHDA and CDR2 SQIVND (reference sequence). The CDR3 has 13 residues. The CDR3 spells CASSRDGPYEQYF.

The rearrangement uses TRBV7-2 and TRBJ2-1; TCRdb's D call, TRBD2, is unchecked because there is no DNA. The germline gives CDR1 SGHTA, CDR2 FQGNSA. CDR3 length: 16 amino acids. CDR3: CASSLVGLAGVNEQFF. Together with reference TRBV7-2 and TRBJ2-1, the CDR3 gives the full variable domain: GAGVSQSPSNKVTEKGKDVELRCDPISGHTALYWYRQSLGQGLEFLIYFQGNSAPDKSGLPSDRFSAERTGGSVSTLTIQRTQQEDSAVYLCASSLVGLAGVNEQFFGPGTRLTVL.